One and the same sample provided the 31 T cell receptor beta chains below, sequenced in a study of cytomegalovirus exposure and HLA in healthy donors (dated by TCRdb to 2015 to 2018). The receptor library was made with the immunoSEQ multiplex PCR assay. For the multiplex PCR, a mixture combining 60 forward primers for TCR Vbeta segments and 13 reverse primers for TCR Jbeta segments was used. Imported from immuneACCESS, the table was reduced by TCRdb to in-frame sequences with V and J called. These copies leave out some clones; in studies compared against another copy, an unresolved V gene accounts for under half, and the cause of the remainder is not known. In this sample the table shows about 140,000 clones, 70% to 75% of which occur a single time. The top ten constitute over 1% of the sample. Sequenced sample: PBMCs. Receptors originate from a woman in her 40s in good health and CMV-seronegative.

V is TRBV6-5 and J is TRBJ1-1; TRBD1 agrees at 7 bases. V lost 4 bases to trimming and J lost 1 base; unmatched junction nucleotides: 3. The CDR3 is 14 residues long. The germline V gene has CDR1 MNHEY and CDR2 SVGAGI. The CDR3 sequence: CASSWGTANTEAFF. The CDR3 DNA reads as TGTGCCAGCAGTTGGGGGACAGCGAACACTGAAGCTTTCTTT.

This clone was counted a single time. The rearrangement joins TRBV9 to TRBJ1-6; D might be TRBD1 (6 bases). Trimming took 3 bases from V and 0 from J, leaving 13 bases between them. The CDR3 loop spans 17 amino acids. The germline V gene encodes CDR1 SGDLS and CDR2 YYNGEE. The CDR3 here is CASSERQAYSYNSPLHF. The CDR3 DNA reads as TGTGCCAGCAGCGAAAGACAGGCCTACTCCTATAATTCACCCCTCCACTTT. The variable domain in full, with the rest retrieved from reference TRBV9 and TRBJ1-6, is DSGVTQTPKHLITATGQRVTLRCSPRSGDLSVYWYQQSLDQGLQFLIQYYNGEERAKGNILERFSAQQFPDLHSELNLSSLELGDSALYFCASSERQAYSYNSPLHFGNGTRLTVT.

This clone was recorded a few times. The V call is TRBV10-3, the J call TRBJ1-2, with unresolved D. CDR3 length: 14 amino acids. CDR1 is ENHRY and CDR2 is SYGVKD in the germline V gene. V lost 0 bases to trimming and J lost 2 bases, with 7 bases between them. For the CDR3, the DNA is TGTGCCATCAGTGAGTCTGGGGAGAACTATGGCTACACCTTC. It yields the protein CAISESGENYGYTF.

This chain uses TRBV7-8 with TRBJ1-5, with D possibly being TRBD1 (5 bases). The germline V and J ends were trimmed by 5 bases and 4 bases, with 15 bases remaining between them. The CDR3 is 15 amino acids. Germline V gene data show CDR1 as SGHVS and CDR2 as FQNEAQ. The CDR3 sequence is CASSHWGGTNQPQHF. CDR3 sequence (DNA): TGTGCCAGCAGCCATTGGGGGGGAACAAATCAGCCCCAGCATTTT.

The chain is built from TRBV2 and TRBJ2-1; no definite D call. Between the trimmed V and J ends, which lost 0 bases and 2 bases, there was a span of 14 bases. This CDR3 is 17 amino acids long. Per germline, CDR1 SNHLY and CDR2 FYNNEI. CDR3 nucleotides: TGTGCCAGCAGTGAAGCGCGAGGCCGACGGACCTACAATGAGCAGTTCTTC. It translates to CASSEARGRRTYNEQFF.

This chain joins TRBV10-3 and TRBJ2-2; 10 bases agree with TRBD1. The CDR3 consists of 16 residues. V was clipped by 6 bases and J by 1 base; unmatched bases: 5. Germline V lookup: CDR1 ENHRY, CDR2 SYGVKD. CDR3 coding DNA: TGTGCCATCAGAGACAGGGGGCTGAAGAACACCGGGGAGCTGTTTTTT. This encodes CAIRDRGLKNTGELFF.

This clone was seen only a few times. The genes are TRBV4-1 and TRBJ2-7; 9 bases fit TRBD1. The germline V gene encodes CDR1 MGHRA and CDR2 YSYEKL. V dropped 0 bases and J dropped 4; count of bases not matched to a gene: 7. The CDR3 has 16 amino acids. The CDR3: CASSQEDRGNWYEQYF. As DNA, the CDR3 is TGCGCCAGCAGCCAAGAAGACAGGGGGAATTGGTACGAGCAGTACTTC.

This clone was seen a handful of times. This sequence joins TRBV7-6 and TRBJ2-6; D ambiguous. The CDR3 contains 19 residues. V was pared by 1 base and J by 2 bases, with 18 bases between. The V gene's germline CDR1 is SGHVS and CDR2 FNYEAQ. CDR3 amino acids: CASSLVALSLVAGANVLTF. In DNA, the CDR3 is TGTGCCAGCAGCTTAGTTGCACTCTCCCTGGTGGCTGGGGCCAACGTCCTGACTTTC.

The genes are TRBV28 and TRBJ1-5, with 8 positions matching TRBD1. V lost 5 bases and J lost 7; bases outside the gene matches: 1. The CDR3 runs to 12 residues. CDR1 is MDHEN and CDR2 is SYDVKM in the germline V gene. The CDR3 DNA follows: TGTGCCAGCAGTACAGGGGGGCAGCCCCAGCATTTT. It translates to CASSTGGQPQHF.

This clone was seen a handful of times. The V call is TRBV4-1, the J call TRBJ2-2, with D uncertain. From germline, CDR1 is MGHRA and CDR2 YSYEKL. The CDR3 has 18 amino acids. Trimming left V 1 base short and J 3 bases short, with 18 bases between. In nucleotides, the CDR3 is TGCGCCAGCAGCCAAGTAAGGAAAGGAGACGGATACACCGGGGAGCTGTTTTTT. Protein product: CASSQVRKGDGYTGELFF.

The chain joins TRBV7-3 to TRBJ1-1, with a possible D match to TRBD1 (6 bases). V lost 8 bases, J lost 1 base, and 11 bases lay in between. Germline-derived CDR1 and CDR2 are SGHTA and FQGTGA. The length of the CDR3 is 13 residues. CDR3 amino acids: CASRTESNTEAFF. CDR3 nucleotides: TGTGCCAGCCGGACAGAATCGAACACTGAAGCTTTCTTT.

This clone appeared a single time. V usage is TRBV5-1 and J usage is TRBJ2-2; possible D gene TRBD1, 6 bases. Per the germline V gene, CDR1 is SGHRS and CDR2 is YFSETQ. The CDR3 contains 15 residues. V lost 3 bases and J lost 3, with 12 bases in between. CDR3 nucleotides: TGCGCCAGCAGCTCAGACAGGTCGGACACCGGGGAGCTGTTTTTT. Translation: CASSSDRSDTGELFF. The complete variable domain, with remaining parts taken from reference TRBV5-1 and TRBJ2-2, reads KAGVTQTPRYLIKTRGQQVTLSCSPISGHRSVSWYQQTPGQGLQFLFEYFSETQRNKGNFPGRFSGRQFSNSRSEMNVSTLELGDSALYLCASSSDRSDTGELFFGEGSRLTVL.

CDR3 loop: CASSPDSYSNQPQHF. In DNA, the CDR3 is TGCGCCAGCAGCCCGGACAGTTATAGCAATCAGCCCCAGCATTTT. V is TRBV5-1 and J is TRBJ1-5; tentatively, D is TRBD1 (6 bases). The CDR3 consists of 15 residues. Germline assignment: CDR1 SGHRS and CDR2 YFSETQ. The germline V and J ends were trimmed by 4 bases and 0 bases, with 11 bases remaining between them.

The CDR3 DNA reads TGTGCCAGCAGCGCCGCGGGGGGCGGGAATGAGCAGTTCTTC. This codes for CASSAAGGGNEQFF. The V call is TRBV7-6, the J call TRBJ2-1, with 8 bases that match TRBD2. V gave up 5 bases and J gave up 7 bases; unmatched junction bases: 7. Germline V gives CDR1 SGHVS, CDR2 FNYEAQ. There are 14 residues in the CDR3.

This sequence joins TRBV5-1 and TRBJ1-1, with TRBD1 identical over 9 bases. Losses at the gene ends were 4 bases for V and 11 bases for J; bases not matched to a gene: 15. CDR1 and CDR2 (germline): SGHRS, YFSETQ. The CDR3 sequence is 15 residues long. CDR3 in amino acids: CASSEGGQGNGRAFF. CDR3 nucleotide sequence: TGCGCCAGCAGCGAAGGGGGACAGGGTAATGGGAGGGCTTTCTTT.

The chain carries TRBV5-4 and TRBJ2-2; 7 bases match TRBD1. The germline V gene has CDR1 SGHNT and CDR2 YYREEE (reference sequence). The junction had 2 bases not matched to a gene; V was cut back by 0 bases and J by 3 bases. CDR3 length: 15 amino acids. CDR3 protein: CASSLGQGYTGELFF. CDR3 bases: TGTGCCAGCAGCTTGGGACAGGGCTACACCGGGGAGCTGTTTTTT.

This clone was seen a handful of times. This sequence joins TRBV6-1 and TRBJ1-1, with D perhaps matching TRBD1 (5 bases). The V end lost 8 bases, the J end lost 6 bases, and 19 bases lay between the germline ends. CDR1 and CDR2 (germline): MNHNS, SASEGT. CDR3 size: 14 residues. CDR3 sequence: CASVSTNWGAEAFF. CDR3 DNA sequence: TGTGCCAGCGTGTCGACCAACTGGGGCGCTGAAGCTTTCTTT.

Points on this clone: Compared with germline, one end of the junction differs, possibly owing to a read error. The rearrangement uses TRBV5-1 and TRBJ2-5; the D call may be TRBD1 or TRBD2 (6 bases each). The CDR3 covers 14 residues. In germline, CDR1 is SGHRS, CDR2 YFSETQ. Here the CDR3 reads CASTLGGGRETQYF. The CDR3 region has the DNA TGCGCCAGCACCTTGGGGGGCGGCAGGGAGACCCAGTACTTC.

The chain joins TRBV18 to TRBJ2-3; 8 bases agree with TRBD2. CDR3 length: 15 amino acids. Germline assignment: CDR1 KGHSH and CDR2 LQKENI. V shed 3 bases, J shed 3 bases, and the junction held 5 bases outside the gene matches. The CDR3 region has the DNA TGTGCCAGCTCACCTCCCCTAGCGGGTACAGATACGCAGTATTTT. This gives the protein CASSPPLAGTDTQYF.

The chain is built from TRBV9 and TRBJ1-5, with a tentative D call TRBD1 (6 bases). Deletions cut 4 bases from V and 5 bases from J, with 13 bases between. The CDR3 has 14 residues. In germline, CDR1 is SGDLS, CDR2 YYNGEE. The CDR3 DNA reads as TGTGCCAGCAGCTTCGAGGGGGATGATCAGCCCCAGCATTTT. Translated, it gives CASSFEGDDQPQHF.

The chain uses TRBV5-1 and TRBJ2-2; TRBD1 matches at 8 bases. Germline CDR1 and CDR2: SGHRS and YFSETQ. The J segment lost 3 bases and the V segment lost 3 bases, leaving 13 bases of the junction unmatched. This CDR3 spans 18 amino acids. The CDR3 DNA reads TGCGCCAGCAGCTCGAATCGACAGGGGAGATTGGACACCGGGGAGCTGTTTTTT. Protein: CASSSNRQGRLDTGELFF.

The chain couples TRBV7-2 to TRBJ2-5, with 10 bases matching TRBD2. CDR3 length equals 19 residues. V shed 2 bases, J shed 0 bases, and the junction held 12 bases outside the gene matches. CDR1 and CDR2 (germline): SGHTA, FQGNSA. The CDR3 DNA reads as TGTGCCAGCAGCTTAAAAGGGACTAGCGTTTGGGTTAACCAAGAGACCCAGTACTTC. It specifies CASSLKGTSVWVNQETQYF.

The J gene is TRBJ2-4, the V gene TRBV5-1, with TRBD2 as a possible D gene (6 bases). Trimming took off 0 bases at V and 0 bases at J, with 7 bases between the two ends. From germline, CDR1 is SGHRS and CDR2 YFSETQ. This CDR3 comprises 15 residues. The CDR3 bases are TGCGCCAGCAGCTTGGACGGGGGAGCCAAAAACATTCAGTACTTC. This sequence encodes CASSLDGGAKNIQYF.

This clone is a singleton in its sample. The chain combines TRBV5-5 with TRBJ2-7, with TRBD1 matching over 8 bases. CDR1 is SGHKS and CDR2 is YYEKEE in the germline V gene (reference sequence). CDR3 length equals 16 residues. Germline trimming cut 0 bases from V and 7 bases from J; bases unmatched to any gene: 12. CDR3 in amino acids: CASSLGWGEQGEEQYF. CDR3 bases: TGTGCCAGCAGCTTGGGCTGGGGCGAACAGGGGGAAGAGCAGTACTTC.

This clone appeared a few times. The chain uses TRBV5-1 and TRBJ1-4, with 8 bases lining up with TRBD1. Per the germline V gene, CDR1 is SGHRS and CDR2 is YFSETQ. The CDR3 sequence is 16 residues long. V trimming: 1 base; J trimming: 4 bases; junction bases outside the gene matches: 6. The CDR3 nucleotides read TGCGCCAGCAGCTTGAGCGACAGGGGCATTAATGAAAAACTGTTTTTT. Protein sequence: CASSLSDRGINEKLFF.

The chain has TRBV10-3 and TRBJ1-1; D not resolved. Trimming stripped 0 bases from V and 4 bases from J, with 6 bases between. Germline values: CDR1 ENHRY, CDR2 SYGVKD. This CDR3 has 13 amino acids. The CDR3 nucleotides are TGTGCCATCAGTGAGTCACAGACCACTGAAGCTTTCTTT. Its protein is CAISESQTTEAFF.

V usage is TRBV15 and J usage is TRBJ2-7; TRBD2 agrees at 8 bases. Germline V gives CDR1 LNHNV, CDR2 YYDKDF (reference sequence). The CDR3 consists of 16 residues. With 0 bases clipped from V and 5 bases from J, the junction kept 9 bases outside the gene matches. For the CDR3, the DNA is TGTGCCACCAGCAGAGAAAGTCGGGGGGGGTGGAACGAGCAGTACTTC. This codes for CATSRESRGGWNEQYF.

CDR3: CASEGVRAGGINEQYF. The CDR3 DNA sequence: TGTGCCAGCGAGGGGGTACGGGCAGGGGGCATCAACGAGCAGTACTTC. This chain connects TRBV7-9 to TRBJ2-7; 8 bases fit TRBD1. Germline CDR1 SEHNR, CDR2 FQNEAQ (reference sequence). The CDR3 sequence is 16 residues long. Germline trimming cut 8 bases from V and 5 bases from J; bases unmatched to any gene: 17.

This clone has only one observation. This chain connects TRBV15 to TRBJ2-5; maybe TRBD1 (5 bases). Germline CDR1 LNHNV, CDR2 YYDKDF (reference sequence). The CDR3 contains 14 residues. Between the trimmed V and J ends, which lost 2 bases and 1 base, there was a span of 8 bases. In DNA, the CDR3 is TGTGCCACCAGCAGAAGGCAGGGCCAAGAGACCCAGTACTTC. Residues: CATSRRQGQETQYF.

DNA of the CDR3: TGTGCCAGCAGCTCTCCGACAGCCTACGAGCAGTACTTC. Translated, it gives CASSSPTAYEQYF. The chain combines TRBV11-2 with TRBJ2-7, with D possibly matching TRBD1 (5 bases). Trimming pared 4 bases from V and 2 bases from J, leaving 9 bases between. The CDR3 totals 13 residues. CDR1 is SGHAT, CDR2 FQNNGV, per germline. Filled out from reference TRBV11-2 and TRBJ2-7, the complete variable domain reads EAGVAQSPRYKIIEKRQSVAFWCNPISGHATLYWYQQILGQGPKLLIQFQNNGVVDDSQLPKDRFSAERLKGVDSTLKIQPAKLEDSAVYLCASSSPTAYEQYFGPGTRLTVT.

There are a few counts of this clone. The V call is TRBV11-3, the J call TRBJ2-2; 7 nucleotides match TRBD1. Per germline, CDR1 SGHNT and CDR2 YENEEA. V dropped 3 bases and J dropped 5; count of bases not matched to a gene: 0. The CDR3 contains 13 residues. This CDR3 is CASSFRGTGELFF. CDR3 coding DNA: TGTGCCAGCAGCTTCAGGGGGACCGGGGAGCTGTTTTTT.